This T cell receptor (beta chain) comes out of a study of CD8 T cells in ankylosing spondylitis. Study-level findings and limits: Past studies reported some motif variants in reactive arthritis synovial fluid and blood.

CDR3 length equals 13 residues. Germline lookup yields CDR1 SSHAT and CDR2 FNYEAQ (reference sequence). TCRdb re-analysed the 5' RACE reads in MiXCR, keeping a single row per CDR3 protein. The table has hundreds of thousands of distinct CDR3 sequences, more than 20% seen once; the top ten hold under 15%. Comment on this clonotype: The antigen is unknown. Germline and junction disagree at one end, which may indicate a read error.

Sequencing was done on a sample of blood, either unsorted or a sorted T cell fraction (not recorded which). The source is a male donor with ankylosing spondylitis or in good health (not recorded which). The chain has TRBV7-7 and TRBJ2-1; a weak D match, TRBD1 (5 bases). The CDR3 DNA sequence: TGTGCTAGCAGCGACGACAGAAACAATGAGCAGTTCTTC. It encodes CASSDDRNNEQFF.